The source of this TCR beta chain is a study of blood T cell repertoires in COVID-19. Study at large: COVID-19 samples from acute and convalescent phases originated in the United States, Italy and Spain. PBMCs, B-cell-depleted T cells, or T cells provided the cDNA or gDNA that made up the material.

The trim removed 4 bases at V and 4 bases at J, leaving 7 bases unmatched. The CDR3 extends over 15 amino acids. Germline CDR1 LGHDT, CDR2 YNNKEL (reference sequence). In Seattle, patients joined the study during active infection and were tracked longitudinally. Original processing methods: The authors estimated nucleated cell counts from reference gene primer amplification. Assay used: immunoSEQ multiplex PCR; TCRdb lists only in-frame clones, some missing. The V and J calls and clone size are taken from that table; D and trimming were inferred from the DNA. Of approximately 290,000 clones listed, about 80% are singletons.

The sequence came from a person aged 65-85 years with COVID-19, enrolled during active disease. Sequencing was performed on peripheral blood. This chain connects TRBV3-1 (or the pseudogene TRBV3-2) to TRBJ2-5; 9 positions agree with TRBD1. CDR3 amino acids: CASSRDRGFGETQYF. In nucleotides, the CDR3 is TGTGCCAGCAGCCGAGACAGGGGGTTTGGAGAGACCCAGTACTTC.